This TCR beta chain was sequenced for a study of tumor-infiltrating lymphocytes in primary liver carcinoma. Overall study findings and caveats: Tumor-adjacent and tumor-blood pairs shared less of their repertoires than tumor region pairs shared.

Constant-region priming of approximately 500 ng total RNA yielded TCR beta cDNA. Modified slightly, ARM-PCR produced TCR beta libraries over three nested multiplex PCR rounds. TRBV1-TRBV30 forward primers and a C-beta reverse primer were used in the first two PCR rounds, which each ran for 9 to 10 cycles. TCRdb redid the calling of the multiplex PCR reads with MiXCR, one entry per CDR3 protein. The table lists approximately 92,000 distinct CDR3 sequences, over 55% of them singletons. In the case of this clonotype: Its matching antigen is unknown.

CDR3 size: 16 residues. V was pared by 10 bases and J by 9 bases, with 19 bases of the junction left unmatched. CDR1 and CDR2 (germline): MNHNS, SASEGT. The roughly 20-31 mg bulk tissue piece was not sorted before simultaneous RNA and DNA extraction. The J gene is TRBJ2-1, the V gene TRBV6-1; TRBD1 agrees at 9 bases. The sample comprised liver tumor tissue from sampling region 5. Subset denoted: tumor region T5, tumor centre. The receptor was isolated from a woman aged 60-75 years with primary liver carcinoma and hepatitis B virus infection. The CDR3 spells CAIIPWSDRGRSEQFF. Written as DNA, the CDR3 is TGTGCCATCATTCCTTGGTCCGACAGGGGGAGGAGTGAGCAGTTCTTC.